The sample holds a few counts of the clone carrying this T cell receptor beta chain. Antigen specificity is unknown. This sample stems from a study of early T cells in non-severe SARS-CoV-2 infection. Study details: Chains were unpaired, as sequencing was done on bulk RNA from unsorted whole blood. Points from the study as a whole: The study's VDJdb matching favored anti-spike CD8 responses and missed private and CD4 specificities.

Unique molecular identifiers were added to individual cDNA molecules. TCRdb passed the 5' RACE reads through MiXCR, listing each CDR3 protein once. The table has around 77,000 distinct CDR3 sequences, about 15% seen once. The CDR3 loop spans 14 amino acids. Trimming took 2 bases from V and 4 from J; bases not matched to a gene: 3. Germline loops: CDR1 SGHVS, CDR2 FQNEAQ. The genes are TRBV7-8 and TRBJ2-5, with TRBD1 matching 8 bases. This clonotype originated in an adult who was a healthcare worker with PCR-confirmed SARS-CoV-2 infection or an uninfected control (not recorded which). The material sequenced was whole blood, taken at baseline. In DNA form, the CDR3 reads TGTGCCAGCAGCTTAAGACAGGGGCTAGAGACCCAGTACTTC. This codes for CASSLRQGLETQYF.